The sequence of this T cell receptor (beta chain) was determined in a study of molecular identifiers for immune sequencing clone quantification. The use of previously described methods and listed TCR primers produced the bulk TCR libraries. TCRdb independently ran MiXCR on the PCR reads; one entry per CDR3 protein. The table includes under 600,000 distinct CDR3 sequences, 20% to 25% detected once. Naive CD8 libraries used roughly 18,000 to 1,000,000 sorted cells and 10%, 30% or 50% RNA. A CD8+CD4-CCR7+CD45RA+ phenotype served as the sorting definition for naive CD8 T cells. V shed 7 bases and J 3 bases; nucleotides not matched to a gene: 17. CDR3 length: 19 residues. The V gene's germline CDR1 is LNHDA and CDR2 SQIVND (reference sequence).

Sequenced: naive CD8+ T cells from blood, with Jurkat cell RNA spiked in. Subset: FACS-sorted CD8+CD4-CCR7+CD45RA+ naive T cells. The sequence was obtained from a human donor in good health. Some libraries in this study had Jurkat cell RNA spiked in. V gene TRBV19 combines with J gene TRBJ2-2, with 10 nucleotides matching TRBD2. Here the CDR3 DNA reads TGTGCCAGTACCCCCTTCGGGGCTAGCGGGGGAAGGGACACCGGGGAGCTGTTTTTT. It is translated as CASTPFGASGGRDTGELFF.